This entry describes one T cell receptor (beta chain). The antigen remains undetermined. The data originate from a study of shared clonotypes between healthy human individuals. The study, taken as a whole, reports: In a few donors, approximately 5% of naive CD4 clonotypes appeared in common. Among the subsets, naive ones generally showed larger estimated richness than memory ones.

The repertoire was sequenced with immunoSEQ multiplex PCR; TCRdb's copy has only in-frame clones and lacks some. The sample consists of 800,000 to 1,200,000 clones, approximately 80% of them appearing once. Input material: memory CD4+ T cells from PBMCs. This sample's subset: CD45RA-negative fraction. The clonotype originates from a man younger than 35 in good health. Some clones in this sample may be carry-over from other donors' samples.

CDR3 amino acids: CASAIRAYNEQFF. CDR3 in DNA: TGTGCCAGCGCAATAAGGGCCTACAATGAGCAGTTCTTC. The chain couples TRBV28 to TRBJ2-1; D call uncertain. Germline V gene lookup returns CDR1 MDHEN and CDR2 SYDVKM. The germline V and J ends were trimmed by 8 bases and 2 bases, with 10 bases remaining between them. The CDR3 sequence is 13 residues long.